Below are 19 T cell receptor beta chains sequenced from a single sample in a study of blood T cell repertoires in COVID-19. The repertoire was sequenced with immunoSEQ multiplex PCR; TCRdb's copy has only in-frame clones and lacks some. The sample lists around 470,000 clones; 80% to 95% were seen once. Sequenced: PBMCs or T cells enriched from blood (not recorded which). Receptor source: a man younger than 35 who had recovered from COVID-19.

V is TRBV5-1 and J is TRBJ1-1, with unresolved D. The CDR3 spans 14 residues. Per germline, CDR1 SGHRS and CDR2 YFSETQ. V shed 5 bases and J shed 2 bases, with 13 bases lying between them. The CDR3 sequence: CASRWGVDNTEAFF. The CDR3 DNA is TGCGCCAGCAGATGGGGAGTCGATAACACTGAAGCTTTCTTT.

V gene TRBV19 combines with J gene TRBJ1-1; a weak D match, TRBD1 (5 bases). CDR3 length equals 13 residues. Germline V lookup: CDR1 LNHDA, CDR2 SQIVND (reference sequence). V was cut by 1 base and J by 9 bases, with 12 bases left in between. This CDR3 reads CASSIGGEGQAFF. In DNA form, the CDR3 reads TGTGCCAGTAGTATAGGAGGGGAGGGCCAAGCTTTCTTT.

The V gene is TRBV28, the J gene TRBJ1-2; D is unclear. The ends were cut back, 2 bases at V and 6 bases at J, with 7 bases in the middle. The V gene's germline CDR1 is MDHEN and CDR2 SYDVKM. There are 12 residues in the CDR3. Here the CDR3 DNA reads TGTGCCAGCAGTTTAGAGAGGCATGGCTACACCTTC. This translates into CASSLERHGYTF.

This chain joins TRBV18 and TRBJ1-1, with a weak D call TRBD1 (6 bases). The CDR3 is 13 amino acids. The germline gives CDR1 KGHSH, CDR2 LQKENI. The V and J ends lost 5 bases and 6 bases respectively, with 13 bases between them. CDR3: CASSTGGPAEAFF. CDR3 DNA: TGTGCCAGCTCAACTGGGGGCCCGGCTGAAGCTTTCTTT.

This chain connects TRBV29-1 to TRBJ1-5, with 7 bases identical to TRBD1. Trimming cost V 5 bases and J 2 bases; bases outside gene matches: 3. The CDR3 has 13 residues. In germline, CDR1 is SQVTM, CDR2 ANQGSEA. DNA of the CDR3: TGCAGCGTTAGCGGACAGGGCAATCAGCCCCAGCATTTT. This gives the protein CSVSGQGNQPQHF.

The CDR3 coding sequence is TGTGCCAGCAGCCAAGGAGGGGGACTAAGGAATGAGCAGTTCTTC. It specifies CASSQGGGLRNEQFF. The chain couples TRBV3-1 (or the pseudogene TRBV3-2) to TRBJ2-1; a weak D match, TRBD2 (7 bases). CDR1 is LGHDT, CDR2 YNNKEL, per germline (reference sequence). The V and J ends lost 1 base and 7 bases respectively, with 14 bases between them. CDR3 length: 15 amino acids.

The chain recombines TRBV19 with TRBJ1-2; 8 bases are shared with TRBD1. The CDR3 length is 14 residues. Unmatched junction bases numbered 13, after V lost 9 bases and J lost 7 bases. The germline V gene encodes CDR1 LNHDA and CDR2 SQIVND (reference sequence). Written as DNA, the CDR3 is TGTGCCAGCACCGCGACAGGGGTCGCCGGTGGCTACACCTTC. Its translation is CASTATGVAGGYTF.

Written as DNA, the CDR3 is TGTGCCACCAGCAGCCGTTCGGGGGATCTTAGCAATCAGCCCCAGCATTTT. Translated: CATSSRSGDLSNQPQHF. The rearrangement links TRBV15 to TRBJ1-5; tentative D call: TRBD1 (5 bases). Germline CDR1 LNHNV, CDR2 YYDKDF (reference sequence). CDR3 length equals 17 residues. The V and J ends lost 3 bases and 0 bases respectively, with 15 bases between them.

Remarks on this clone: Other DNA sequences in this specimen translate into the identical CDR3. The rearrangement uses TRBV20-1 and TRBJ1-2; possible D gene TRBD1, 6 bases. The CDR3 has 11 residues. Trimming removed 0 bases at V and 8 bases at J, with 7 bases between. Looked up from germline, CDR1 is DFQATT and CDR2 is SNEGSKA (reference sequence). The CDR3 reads CSARDRGGYTF. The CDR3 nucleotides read TGCAGTGCTAGAGACAGGGGCGGCTACACCTTC.

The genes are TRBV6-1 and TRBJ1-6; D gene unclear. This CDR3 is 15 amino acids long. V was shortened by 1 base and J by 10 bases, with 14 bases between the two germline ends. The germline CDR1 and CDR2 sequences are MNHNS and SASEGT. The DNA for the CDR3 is TGTGCCAGCAGTGAAGGAGCCTTAAGTAGCTCACCCCTCCACTTT. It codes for CASSEGALSSSPLHF.

CDR3 sequence reads: CAISEPKTGVTYGYTF. In DNA, the CDR3 is TGTGCCATCAGTGAGCCTAAAACAGGGGTTACCTATGGCTACACCTTC. The J gene is TRBJ1-2, the V gene TRBV10-3, with 7 bases identical to TRBD1. Germline values: CDR1 ENHRY, CDR2 SYGVKD. This CDR3 is 16 amino acids long. V was clipped by 2 bases and J by 4 bases; unmatched bases: 10.

CDR3 loop: CASSLGWGLTDTQYF. The DNA for the CDR3 is TGCGCCAGCAGCTTGGGGTGGGGGCTGACAGATACGCAGTATTTT. The J gene is TRBJ2-3, the V gene TRBV5-1, with D perhaps matching TRBD1 (6 bases). Per germline, CDR1 SGHRS and CDR2 YFSETQ. The ends were cut back, 0 bases at V and 3 bases at J, with 11 bases in the middle. The CDR3 runs 15 residues.

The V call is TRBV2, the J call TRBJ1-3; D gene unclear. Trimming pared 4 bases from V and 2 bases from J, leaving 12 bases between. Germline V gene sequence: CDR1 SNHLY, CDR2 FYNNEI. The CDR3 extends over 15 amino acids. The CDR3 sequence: CASSVVEVPGNTIYF. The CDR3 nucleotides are TGTGCCAGCAGTGTGGTCGAGGTTCCTGGAAACACCATATATTTT.

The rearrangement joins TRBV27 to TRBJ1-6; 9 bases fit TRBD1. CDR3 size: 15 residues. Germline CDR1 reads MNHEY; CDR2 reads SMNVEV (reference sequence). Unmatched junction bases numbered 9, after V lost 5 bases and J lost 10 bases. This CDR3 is CASSLGTGSGSPLHF. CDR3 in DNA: TGTGCCAGCAGTCTAGGGACAGGGAGTGGGTCACCCCTCCACTTT.

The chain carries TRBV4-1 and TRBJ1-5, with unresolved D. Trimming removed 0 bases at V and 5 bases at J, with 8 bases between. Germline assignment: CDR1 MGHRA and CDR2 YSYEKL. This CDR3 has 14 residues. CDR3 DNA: TGCGCCAGCAGCCAAGACTCCCTCTATCAGCCCCAGCATTTT. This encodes CASSQDSLYQPQHF.

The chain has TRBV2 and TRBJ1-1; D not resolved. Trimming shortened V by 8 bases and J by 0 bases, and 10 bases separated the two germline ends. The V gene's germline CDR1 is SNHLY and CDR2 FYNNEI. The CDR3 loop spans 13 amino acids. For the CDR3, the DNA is TGTGCCAGCGTACGGTCTCTGAACACTGAAGCTTTCTTT. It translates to CASVRSLNTEAFF. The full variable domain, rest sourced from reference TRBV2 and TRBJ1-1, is EPEVTQTPSHQVTQMGQEVILRCVPISNHLYFYWYRQILGQKVEFLVSFYNNEISEKSEIFDDQFSVERPDGSNFTLKIRSTKLEDSAMYFCASVRSLNTEAFFGQGTRLTVV.

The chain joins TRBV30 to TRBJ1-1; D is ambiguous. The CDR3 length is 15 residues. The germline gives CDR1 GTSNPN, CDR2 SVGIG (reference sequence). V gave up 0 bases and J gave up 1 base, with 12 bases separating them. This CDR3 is CAWSVPSLRNTEAFF. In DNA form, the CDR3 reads TGTGCCTGGAGTGTACCGTCCCTAAGGAACACTGAAGCTTTCTTT.

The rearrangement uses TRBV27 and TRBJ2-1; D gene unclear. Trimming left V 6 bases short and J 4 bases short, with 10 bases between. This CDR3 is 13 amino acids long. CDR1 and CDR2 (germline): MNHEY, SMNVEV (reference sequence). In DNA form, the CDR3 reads TGTGCCAGCAGCCCACTCGATTACAATGAGCAGTTCTTC. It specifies CASSPLDYNEQFF.

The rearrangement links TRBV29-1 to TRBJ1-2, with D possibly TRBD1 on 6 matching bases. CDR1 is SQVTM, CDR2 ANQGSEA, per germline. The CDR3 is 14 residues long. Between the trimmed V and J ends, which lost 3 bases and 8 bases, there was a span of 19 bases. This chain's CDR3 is CSVEDPFQGYGYTF. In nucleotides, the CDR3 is TGCAGCGTTGAGGACCCTTTTCAGGGGTACGGCTACACCTTC.